This T cell receptor beta chain was found in a study of blood T cell repertoires in COVID-19. Study in general: The analysed material was cDNA or gDNA that came from T cells, B-cell-depleted T cells, or PBMCs.

Original methodology: For nucleated cells, counts were estimated from reference gene primer amplification. Repertoires were generated with immunoSEQ multiplex PCR, while TCRdb's copy carries only in-frame clones and drops some. For V, J and clone size, that table is used; D and trimming come from the DNA. The sample yields nearly 85,000 clones, more than 70% seen once. The clonotype comes from a woman aged 55-75 years with acute or convalescent COVID-19. The sequenced sample consisted of peripheral blood.

CDR3 nucleotide sequence: TGTGCCAGTAGTGCTGACAGGGCCACAACTAATGAAAAACTGTTTTTT. Residues: CASSADRATTNEKLFF. The V gene is TRBV19, the J gene TRBJ1-4, with TRBD1 identical over 7 bases. Germline lookup yields CDR1 LNHDA and CDR2 SQIVND (reference sequence). The CDR3 is 16 amino acids. V shed 5 bases and J 0 bases; nucleotides not matched to a gene: 6.